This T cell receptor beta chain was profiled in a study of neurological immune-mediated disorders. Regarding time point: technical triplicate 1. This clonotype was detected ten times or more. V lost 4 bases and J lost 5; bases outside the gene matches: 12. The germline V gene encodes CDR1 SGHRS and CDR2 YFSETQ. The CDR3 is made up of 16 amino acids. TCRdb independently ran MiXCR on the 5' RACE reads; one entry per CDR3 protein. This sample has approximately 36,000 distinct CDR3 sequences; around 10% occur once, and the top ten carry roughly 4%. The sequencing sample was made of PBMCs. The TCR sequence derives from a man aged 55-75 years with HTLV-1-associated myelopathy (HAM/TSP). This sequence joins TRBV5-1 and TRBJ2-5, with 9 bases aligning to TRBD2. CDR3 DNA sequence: TGCGCCAGCAGCCTCGGGACTAGCTCCTATCGGGAGACCCAGTACTTC. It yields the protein CASSLGTSSYRETQYF. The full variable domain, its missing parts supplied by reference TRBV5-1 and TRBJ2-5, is KAGVTQTPRYLIKTRGQQVTLSCSPISGHRSVSWYQQTPGQGLQFLFEYFSETQRNKGNFPGRFSGRQFSNSRSEMNVSTLELGDSALYLCASSLGTSSYRETQYFGPGTRLLVL.